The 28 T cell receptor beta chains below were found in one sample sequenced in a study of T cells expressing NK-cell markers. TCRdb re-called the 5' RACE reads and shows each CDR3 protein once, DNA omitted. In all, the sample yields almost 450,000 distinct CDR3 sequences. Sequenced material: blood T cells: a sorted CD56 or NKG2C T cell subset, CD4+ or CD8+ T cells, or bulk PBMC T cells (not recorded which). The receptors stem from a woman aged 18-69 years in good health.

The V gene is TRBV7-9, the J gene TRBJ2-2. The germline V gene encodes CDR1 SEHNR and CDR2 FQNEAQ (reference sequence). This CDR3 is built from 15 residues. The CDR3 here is CASSLARPYTGELFF.

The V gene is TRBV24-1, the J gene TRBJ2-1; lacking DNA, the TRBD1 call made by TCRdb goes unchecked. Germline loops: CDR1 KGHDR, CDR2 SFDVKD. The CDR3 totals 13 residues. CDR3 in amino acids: CATSEPLGKEQFF.

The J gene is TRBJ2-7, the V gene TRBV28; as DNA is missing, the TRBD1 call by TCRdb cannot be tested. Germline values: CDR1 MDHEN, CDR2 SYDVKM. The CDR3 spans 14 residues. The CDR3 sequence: CASPPSGGKGEQYF.

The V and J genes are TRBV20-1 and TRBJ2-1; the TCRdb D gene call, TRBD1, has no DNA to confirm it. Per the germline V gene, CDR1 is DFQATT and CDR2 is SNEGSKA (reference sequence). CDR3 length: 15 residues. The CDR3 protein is CSARLRQGPYNEQFF.

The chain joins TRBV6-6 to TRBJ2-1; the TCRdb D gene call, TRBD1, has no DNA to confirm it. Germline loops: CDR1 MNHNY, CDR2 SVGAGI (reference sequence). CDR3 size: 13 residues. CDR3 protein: CASSFWTGDEQFF.

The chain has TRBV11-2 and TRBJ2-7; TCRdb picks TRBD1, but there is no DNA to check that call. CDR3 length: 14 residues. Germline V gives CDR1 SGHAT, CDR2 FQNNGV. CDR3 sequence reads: CASSPREWAYEQYF.

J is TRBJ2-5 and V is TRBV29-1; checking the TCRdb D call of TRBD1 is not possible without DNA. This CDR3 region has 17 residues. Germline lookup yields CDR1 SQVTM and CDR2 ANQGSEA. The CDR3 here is CSVEDLVVSAGEETQYF.

CDR3: CASSLQGGETQYF. V and J are TRBV12-3 or TRBV12-4 and TRBJ2-5; TCRdb lists TRBD1, though no DNA is available to test this call. The CDR3 is 13 residues long.

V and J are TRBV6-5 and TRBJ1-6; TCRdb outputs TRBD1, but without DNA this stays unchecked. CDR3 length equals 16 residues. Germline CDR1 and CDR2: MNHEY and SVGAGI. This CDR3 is CASSYSPGFYNSPLHF.

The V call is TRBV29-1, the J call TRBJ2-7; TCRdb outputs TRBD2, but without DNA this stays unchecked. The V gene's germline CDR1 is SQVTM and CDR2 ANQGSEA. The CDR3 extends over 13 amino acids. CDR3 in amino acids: CSVETSGEYEQYF.

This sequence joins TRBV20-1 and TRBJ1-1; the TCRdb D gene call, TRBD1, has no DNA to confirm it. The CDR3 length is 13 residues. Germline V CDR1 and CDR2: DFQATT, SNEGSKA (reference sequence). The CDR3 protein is CSAFTGEKTEAFF.

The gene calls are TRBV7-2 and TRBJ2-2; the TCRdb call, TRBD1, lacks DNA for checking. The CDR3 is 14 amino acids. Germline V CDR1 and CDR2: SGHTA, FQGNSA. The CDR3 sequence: CASSWTGNAGELFF.

Here the CDR3 reads CASSPTAPNQPQHF. This rearrangement joins TRBV3-1 to TRBJ1-5. The CDR3 spans 14 residues. Germline loops: CDR1 LGHDT, CDR2 YNNKEL (reference sequence). Complete variable domain (other parts from reference TRBV3-1 and TRBJ1-5): DTAVSQTPKYLVTQMGNDKSIKCEQNLGHDTMYWYKQDSKKFLKIMFSYNNKELIINETVPNRFSPKSPDKAHLNLHINSLELGDSAVYFCASSPTAPNQPQHFGDGTRLSIL.

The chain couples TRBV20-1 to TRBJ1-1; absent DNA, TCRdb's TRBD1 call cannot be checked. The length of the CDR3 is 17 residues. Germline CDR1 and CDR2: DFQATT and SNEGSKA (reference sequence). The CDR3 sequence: CSARVPGTGRLNTEAFF.

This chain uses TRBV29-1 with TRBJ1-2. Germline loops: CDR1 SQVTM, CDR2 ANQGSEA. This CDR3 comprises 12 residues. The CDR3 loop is CSVGRSSGGYTF.

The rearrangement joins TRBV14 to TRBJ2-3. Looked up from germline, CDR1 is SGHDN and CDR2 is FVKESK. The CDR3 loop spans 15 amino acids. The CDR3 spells CASSQGFTRTDTQYF.

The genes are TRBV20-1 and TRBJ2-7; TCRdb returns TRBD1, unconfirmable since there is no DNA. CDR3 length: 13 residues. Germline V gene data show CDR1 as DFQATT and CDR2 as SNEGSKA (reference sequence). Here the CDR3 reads CSAGTGGTYEQYF.

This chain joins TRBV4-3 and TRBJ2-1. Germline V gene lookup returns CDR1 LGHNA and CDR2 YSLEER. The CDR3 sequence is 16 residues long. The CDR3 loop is CASSQDLLESYNEQFF.

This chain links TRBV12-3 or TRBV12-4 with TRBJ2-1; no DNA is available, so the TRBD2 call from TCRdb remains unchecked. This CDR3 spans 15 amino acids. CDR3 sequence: CASSPASGYYNEQFF.

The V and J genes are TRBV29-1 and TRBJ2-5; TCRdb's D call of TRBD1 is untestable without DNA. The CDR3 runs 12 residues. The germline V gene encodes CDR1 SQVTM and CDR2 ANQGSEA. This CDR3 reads CSVEDRGETQYF.

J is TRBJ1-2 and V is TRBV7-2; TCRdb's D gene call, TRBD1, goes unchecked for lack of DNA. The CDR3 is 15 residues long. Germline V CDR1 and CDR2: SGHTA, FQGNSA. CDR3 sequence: CASSRVGGGDYGYTF.

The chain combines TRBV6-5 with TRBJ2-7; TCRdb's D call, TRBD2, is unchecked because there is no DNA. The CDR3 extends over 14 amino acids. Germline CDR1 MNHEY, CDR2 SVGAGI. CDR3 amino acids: CASSYGSRGYEQYF.

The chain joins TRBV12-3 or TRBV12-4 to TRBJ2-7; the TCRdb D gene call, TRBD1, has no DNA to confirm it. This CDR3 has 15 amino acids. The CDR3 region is CASSLAGGGQGEQYF.

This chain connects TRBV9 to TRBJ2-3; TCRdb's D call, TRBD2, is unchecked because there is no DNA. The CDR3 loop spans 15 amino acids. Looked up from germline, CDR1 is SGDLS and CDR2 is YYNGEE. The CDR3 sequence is CASSDDSGATDTQYF. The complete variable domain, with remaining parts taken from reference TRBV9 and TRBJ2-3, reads DSGVTQTPKHLITATGQRVTLRCSPRSGDLSVYWYQQSLDQGLQFLIQYYNGEERAKGNILERFSAQQFPDLHSELNLSSLELGDSALYFCASSDDSGATDTQYFGPGTRLTVL.

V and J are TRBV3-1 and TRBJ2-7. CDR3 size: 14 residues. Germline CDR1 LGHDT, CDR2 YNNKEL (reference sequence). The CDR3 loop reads CASSQMSGFGEQYF.

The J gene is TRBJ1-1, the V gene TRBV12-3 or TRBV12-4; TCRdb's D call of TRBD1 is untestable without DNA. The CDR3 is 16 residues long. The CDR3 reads CASSFLTGGAHTEAFF.

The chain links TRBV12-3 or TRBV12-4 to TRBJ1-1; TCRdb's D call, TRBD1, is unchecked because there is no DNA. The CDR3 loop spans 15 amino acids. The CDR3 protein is CASSRQGALNTEAFF.

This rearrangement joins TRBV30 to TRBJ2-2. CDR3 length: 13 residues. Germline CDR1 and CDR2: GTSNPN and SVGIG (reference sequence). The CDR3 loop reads CAWSVLGSGELFF. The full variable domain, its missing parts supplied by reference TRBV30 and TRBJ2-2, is SQTIHQWPATLVQPVGSPLSLECTVEGTSNPNLYWYRQAAGRGLQLLFYSVGIGQISSEVPQNLSASRPQDRQFILSSKKLLLSDSGFYLCAWSVLGSGELFFGEGSRLTVL.